The 27 T cell receptor beta chains reported below all come from one sample, sequenced in a study of T cell repertoires in cytomegalovirus infection. These receptors have no known antigen. TCRdb itself ran the reads through MiXCR, one entry per CDR3 protein. The sample lists a few hundred thousand distinct CDR3 sequences; 42% were seen once. The sequencing used cultured PBMCs, collected from culture after CMV antigen stimulation. Receptors originate from a human donor in good health (CMV status not recorded). Some clones in this sample may be carry-over from other donors' samples.

On this clonotype: Germline is not matched at one junction end, which may reflect a read error. The rearrangement joins TRBV4-1 to TRBJ2-3, with TRBD2 identical over 11 bases. In germline, CDR1 is MGHRA, CDR2 YSYEKL. This CDR3 is 16 amino acids long. The CDR3: CASSQELAGVSDTQYF. CDR3 coding DNA: TGTGCCAGCAGCCAAGAACTAGCGGGGGTTTCAGATACGCAGTATTTT.

The gene calls are TRBV20-1 and TRBJ2-5, with D tentatively TRBD1 (5 bases). Germline loops: CDR1 DFQATT, CDR2 SNEGSKA (reference sequence). V was shortened by 2 bases and J by 2 bases, with 9 bases between the two germline ends. The CDR3 runs to 13 residues. The CDR3 DNA follows: TGCAGTGCTAGATGGCAGGGTCAAGAGACCCAGTACTTC. Its translation: CSARWQGQETQYF.

This sequence joins TRBV20-1 and TRBJ2-3, with 12 nucleotides matching TRBD2. Losses at the gene ends were 5 bases for V and 3 bases for J; bases not matched to a gene: 6. The CDR3 length is 15 residues. Germline-derived CDR1 and CDR2 are DFQATT and SNEGSKA (reference sequence). The CDR3 sequence is CSALGLAGKTDTQYF. The CDR3 DNA is TGCAGTGCTCTAGGACTAGCGGGAAAGACAGATACGCAGTATTTT.

The chain has TRBV7-2 and TRBJ2-3; tentative D call: TRBD1 (5 bases). CDR1 SGHTA and CDR2 FQGNSA come from the germline V gene. The CDR3 runs to 14 residues. V was trimmed by 5 bases and J by 1 base, leaving 10 bases between them. The CDR3 reads CASSPIRGTDTQYF. As DNA, the CDR3 is TGTGCCAGCAGCCCAATCAGGGGCACAGATACGCAGTATTTT.

The chain links TRBV10-3 to TRBJ2-3; no clear D. There are 16 residues in the CDR3. Trimming removed 3 bases from V and 2 bases from J, with 15 bases in between. Germline CDR1 ENHRY, CDR2 SYGVKD. In nucleotides, the CDR3 is TGTGCCATCAGTGATTTACAGAGGTTGGCCACAGATACGCAGTATTTT. It encodes CAISDLQRLATDTQYF.

There are a few counts of this clonotype. The genes are TRBV7-9 and TRBJ1-5, with TRBD1 as a possible D gene (6 bases). CDR3 size: 16 residues. V gave up 1 base and J gave up 3 bases, with 13 bases separating them. Germline CDR1 SEHNR, CDR2 FQNEAQ (reference sequence). Here the CDR3 reads CASSLGQDPLNQPQHF. In DNA form, the CDR3 reads TGTGCCAGCAGCTTAGGACAGGATCCTCTCAATCAGCCCCAGCATTTT.

The rearrangement joins TRBV29-1 to TRBJ2-3; 11 positions agree with TRBD2. Germline V CDR1 and CDR2: SQVTM, ANQGSEA. This CDR3 region has 14 residues. With V trimmed by 7 bases and J by 2 bases, 5 bases remained unmatched. The CDR3 DNA follows: TGCAGCGCCTCGACTAGCGGGGCCACAGATACGCAGTATTTT. Translation gives CSASTSGATDTQYF.

V usage is TRBV7-6 and J usage is TRBJ2-2, with 7 bases aligning to TRBD1. The length of the CDR3 is 14 residues. Germline-derived CDR1 and CDR2 are SGHVS and FNYEAQ. V lost 7 bases and J lost 0; bases outside the gene matches: 2. CDR3 residues: CASNQGANTGELFF. In DNA form, the CDR3 reads TGTGCCAGCAACCAGGGGGCGAACACCGGGGAGCTGTTTTTT.

This chain connects TRBV11-2 to TRBJ2-1; possibly TRBD1 or TRBD2 for D (5 bases each). Germline V CDR1 and CDR2: SGHAT, FQNNGV. V was trimmed by 0 bases and J by 5 bases, leaving 26 bases between them. The CDR3 is 20 residues long. The CDR3 protein is CASSLDNGATRDPGHNEQFF. The CDR3 nucleotides are TGTGCCAGCAGCTTAGATAACGGGGCTACACGAGATCCGGGACACAATGAGCAGTTCTTC.

The chain links TRBV30 to TRBJ2-3; 7 bases are a match to TRBD2. V shed 2 bases and J 1 base; nucleotides not matched to a gene: 3. The germline V gene encodes CDR1 GTSNPN and CDR2 SVGIG (reference sequence). The CDR3 extends over 14 amino acids. CDR3 sequence: CAWSFAGGTDTQYF. For the CDR3, the DNA is TGTGCCTGGAGTTTCGCGGGAGGCACAGATACGCAGTATTTT.

The chain employs TRBV6-1 and TRBJ1-5; TRBD1 agrees at 8 bases. V gave up 5 bases and J gave up 5 bases; unmatched junction bases: 8. This CDR3 region has 15 residues. Germline CDR1 MNHNS, CDR2 SASEGT. The CDR3 nucleotides read TGTGCCAGCAGTTACCTGCAGGGGGCTTATCAGCCCCAGCATTTT. It specifies CASSYLQGAYQPQHF.

This clonotype was picked up a small number of times. The rearrangement links TRBV12-3 or TRBV12-4 to TRBJ2-7; 7 nucleotides align to TRBD2. The J segment lost 2 bases and the V segment lost 6 bases, leaving 7 bases of the junction unmatched. The CDR3 is 14 amino acids. This chain's CDR3 is CASRGAGRAYEQYF. CDR3 DNA: TGTGCCAGCAGAGGGGCGGGGAGGGCCTACGAGCAGTACTTC.

This clonotype occurred once. The gene calls are TRBV10-3 and TRBJ2-3; D unresolved. The CDR3 has 12 residues. Per germline, CDR1 ENHRY and CDR2 SYGVKD. Trimming removed 8 bases at V and 2 bases at J, with 8 bases between. CDR3 sequence: CAIGGDTDTQYF. Written as DNA, the CDR3 is TGTGCCATCGGCGGAGACACAGATACGCAGTATTTT.

This clonotype was picked up a small number of times. The rearrangement uses TRBV12-5 and TRBJ2-6, with D perhaps given as TRBD1 or TRBD2 (5 bases each). The CDR3 covers 16 residues. V was pared by 6 bases and J by 2 bases, with 14 bases between. Per the germline V gene, CDR1 is LGHNT and CDR2 is FRNRAP. This CDR3 is CASGLDRGPGANVLTF. CDR3 nucleotides: TGTGCTAGTGGCCTCGACAGAGGGCCTGGGGCCAACGTCCTGACTTTC. Supplemented by reference TRBV12-5 and TRBJ2-6, the full variable domain reads DARVTQTPRHKVTEMGQEVTMRCQPILGHNTVFWYRQTMMQGLELLAYFRNRAPLDDSGMPKDRFSAEMPDATLATLKIQPSEPRDSAVYFCASGLDRGPGANVLTFGAGSRLTVL.

In its sample, this clonotype was seen a few times. The CDR3 reads CASTADRGREETQYF. CDR3 DNA: TGTGCCAGCACTGCGGACAGGGGGCGTGAAGAGACCCAGTACTTC. This sequence joins TRBV2 and TRBJ2-5, with 11 bases matching TRBD1. Germline V gene lookup returns CDR1 SNHLY and CDR2 FYNNEI. Trimming cost V 7 bases and J 3 bases; bases outside gene matches: 7. The CDR3 is 15 residues long.

This clonotype appeared a few times. This rearrangement joins TRBV7-2 to TRBJ2-7; a weak D match, TRBD1 (5 bases). This CDR3 contains 12 residues. Trimming cost V 4 bases and J 6 bases, with 10 bases left between them. Per the germline V gene, CDR1 is SGHTA and CDR2 is FQGNSA. The CDR3 DNA reads as TGTGCCAGCAGCTCCCAGGGCAGCGAGCAGTACTTC. Encoded protein: CASSSQGSEQYF.

A few counts support this clonotype. The chain links TRBV19 to TRBJ2-5; TRBD2 might be the D (6 bases). Germline values: CDR1 LNHDA, CDR2 SQIVND (reference sequence). V dropped 4 bases and J dropped 1 base, with 16 bases sitting between them. The CDR3 runs to 16 residues. The chain's CDR3 is CASSTLGTPSQETQYF. The CDR3 DNA follows: TGTGCCAGTAGTACCCTCGGGACTCCGTCCCAAGAGACCCAGTACTTC.

The chain joins TRBV7-2 to TRBJ1-5; D uncertain. Trimming shortened V by 3 bases and J by 7 bases, and 10 bases separated the two germline ends. The CDR3 is 13 residues long. Germline CDR1 is SGHTA and CDR2 is FQGNSA. The CDR3 DNA reads as TGTGCCAGCAGCTTGCACGGGGAGCAGCCCCAGCATTTT. Amino acids: CASSLHGEQPQHF.

This clonotype was counted only a few times. The chain combines TRBV7-9 with TRBJ1-5, with a weak D call TRBD1 (5 bases). Trimming removed 6 bases at V and 0 bases at J, with 18 bases between. Germline CDR1 reads SEHNR; CDR2 reads FQNEAQ (reference sequence). This CDR3 has 17 residues. The chain's CDR3 is CASSRSRDPNSNQPQHF. The CDR3 region has the DNA TGTGCCAGCAGTCGTTCCCGGGACCCCAATAGCAATCAGCCCCAGCATTTT. The variable domain in full, with the rest retrieved from reference TRBV7-9 and TRBJ1-5, is DTGVSQNPRHKITKRGQNVTFRCDPISEHNRLYWYRQTLGQGPEFLTYFQNEAQLEKSRLLSDRFSAERPKGSFSTLEIQRTEQGDSAMYLCASSRSRDPNSNQPQHFGDGTRLSIL.

In its sample, this clonotype was seen once. The DNA for the CDR3 is TGCAGCGTTTTGGGTGACAGTGTCTCCTACAATGAGCAGTTCTTC. Its protein is CSVLGDSVSYNEQFF. This chain joins TRBV29-1 and TRBJ2-1, with a weak D call TRBD1 (5 bases). Trimming cost V 5 bases and J 0 bases, with 14 bases left between them. The CDR3 totals 15 residues. The germline CDR1 and CDR2 sequences are SQVTM and ANQGSEA.

The gene calls are TRBV12-3 or TRBV12-4 and TRBJ2-7, with 9 bases matching TRBD1. CDR3 size: 14 residues. The V segment lost 6 bases and the J segment 5 bases; nucleotides outside the gene matches: 8. Here the CDR3 reads CASRSGTGFHEQYF. CDR3 DNA: TGTGCCAGCAGATCCGGGACAGGGTTCCACGAGCAGTACTTC.

V gene TRBV11-2 combines with J gene TRBJ2-3; 7 nucleotides align to TRBD1. The V gene end was trimmed by 5 bases and the J gene end by 2 bases; junction bases not matched to a gene: 7. Germline V CDR1 and CDR2: SGHAT, FQNNGV. The CDR3 runs to 15 residues. The DNA for the CDR3 is TGTGCCAGCAGCAGGGGACAGCTGGACACAGATACGCAGTATTTT. It specifies CASSRGQLDTDTQYF.

There are a few counts of this clonotype. The chain uses TRBV5-1 and TRBJ2-6, with 7 nucleotides matching TRBD2. J gave up 0 bases and V 0 bases, and 3 bases lay outside the gene matches. Looked up from germline, CDR1 is SGHRS and CDR2 is YFSETQ. This CDR3 is 17 amino acids long. CDR3: CASSLGGGPSGANVLTF. CDR3 coding DNA: TGCGCCAGCAGCTTGGGGGGGGGACCCTCTGGGGCCAACGTCCTGACTTTC.

The rearrangement joins TRBV7-9 to TRBJ2-3; D is unclear. V dropped 1 base and J dropped 1 base, with 9 bases sitting between them. There are 15 residues in the CDR3. Germline CDR1 and CDR2: SEHNR and FQNEAQ (reference sequence). The chain's CDR3 is CASSLGLIGTDTQYF. In nucleotides, the CDR3 is TGTGCCAGCAGCTTAGGTCTGATTGGCACAGATACGCAGTATTTT.

This chain links TRBV20-1 with TRBJ2-7; the D gene is possibly TRBD1 (5 bases). Deletions cut 6 bases from V and 4 bases from J, with 13 bases between. Germline V gene sequence: CDR1 DFQATT, CDR2 SNEGSKA (reference sequence). The CDR3 length is 12 residues. The CDR3 bases are TGCAGTGCGACAGACAGAAATTACGAGCAGTACTTC. It encodes CSATDRNYEQYF.

This sequence joins TRBV12-3 or TRBV12-4 and TRBJ2-3, with TRBD2 identical over 10 bases. The CDR3 sequence is 14 residues long. Germline trimming cut 6 bases from V and 5 bases from J; bases unmatched to any gene: 5. CDR3 coding DNA: TGTGCCAGCAGCCTAGCGGGAGTTCAAGATACGCAGTATTTT. Its protein product is CASSLAGVQDTQYF.

This clonotype was seen only a few times. The chain links TRBV11-2 to TRBJ2-5; 7 bases agree with TRBD2. V was pared by 6 bases and J by 1 base, with 5 bases of the junction left unmatched. This CDR3 region has 14 residues. Germline lookup yields CDR1 SGHAT and CDR2 FQNNGV. The CDR3 here is CASRNLAVQETQYF. CDR3 sequence (DNA): TGTGCCAGCAGAAATCTAGCGGTCCAAGAGACCCAGTACTTC.